Below are 25 T cell receptor beta chains sequenced from a single sample in a study of T cell responses to AZD1222 COVID-19 vaccine. Assay: immunoSEQ multiplex PCR; the TCRdb copy retains only in-frame clones and omits some. Of roughly 120,000 clones in the sample, approximately 85% were seen once. This sample comprised peripheral blood, obtained 28 days after the second AZD1222 dose. All receptors derive from an adult who received the AZD1222 COVID-19 vaccine.

The V call is TRBV15, the J call TRBJ1-3; D is perhaps TRBD1 (6 bases). The CDR3 contains 17 residues. Germline CDR1 is LNHNV and CDR2 is YYDKDF (reference sequence). The V gene lost 0 bases and the J gene lost 4 bases, with 16 bases spanning the gap. This CDR3 is CATSREASGTPGNTIYF. Here the CDR3 DNA reads TGTGCCACCAGCAGAGAGGCTTCCGGGACACCAGGAAACACCATATATTTT.

The chain joins TRBV20-1 to TRBJ1-1; 8 bases map to TRBD1. The trim removed 2 bases at V and 8 bases at J, leaving 1 base unmatched. Germline-derived CDR1 and CDR2 are DFQATT and SNEGSKA (reference sequence). The CDR3 sequence is 11 residues long. The DNA for the CDR3 is TGCAGTGCTAGAACAGGGGGAGAAGCTTTCTTT. Translation gives CSARTGGEAFF.

This chain connects TRBV19 to TRBJ2-1; possibly TRBD2 for D (6 bases). Trimming shortened V by 5 bases and J by 3 bases, and 14 bases separated the two germline ends. The CDR3 consists of 15 residues. Germline V gives CDR1 LNHDA, CDR2 SQIVND (reference sequence). CDR3 in DNA: TGTGCCAGTAGTGCTACGGGGGATTACTACAATGAGCAGTTCTTC. It is translated as CASSATGDYYNEQFF. The variable domain in full, with the rest retrieved from reference TRBV19 and TRBJ2-1, is DGGITQSPKYLFRKEGQNVTLSCEQNLNHDAMYWYRQDPGQGLRLIYYSQIVNDFQKGDIAEGYSVSREKKESFPLTVTSAQKNPTAFYLCASSATGDYYNEQFFGPGTRLTVL.

The CDR3 spells CASSQDPLGQYF. The CDR3 bases are TGCGCCAGCAGCCAAGATCCCCTGGGGCAGTATTTT. V and J are TRBV4-3 and TRBJ2-3, with unresolved D. The V end was cut by 0 bases, the J end by 11 bases, with 9 bases between. CDR1 and CDR2 from the germline V gene are LGHNA and YSLEER. This CDR3 is built from 12 residues.

The V and J genes are TRBV19 and TRBJ1-5; 8 positions agree with TRBD1. The CDR3 has 13 amino acids. The germline CDR1 and CDR2 sequences are LNHDA and SQIVND (reference sequence). The V and J ends lost 9 bases and 4 bases, in that order; junction bases with no gene match: 5. CDR3 in DNA: TGTGCCAGCCAGGACAGGGCAAATCAGCCCCAGCATTTT. Translating it yields CASQDRANQPQHF. Complete variable domain (other parts from reference TRBV19 and TRBJ1-5): DGGITQSPKYLFRKEGQNVTLSCEQNLNHDAMYWYRQDPGQGLRLIYYSQIVNDFQKGDIAEGYSVSREKKESFPLTVTSAQKNPTAFYLCASQDRANQPQHFGDGTRLSIL.

The chain employs TRBV5-1 and TRBJ2-2; D unresolved. The V gene lost 4 bases and the J gene lost 6 bases, with 13 bases spanning the gap. This CDR3 has 14 amino acids. Germline CDR1 is SGHRS and CDR2 is YFSETQ. In DNA form, the CDR3 reads TGCGCCAGCAGCACCCACGACACCCCCGGGGAGCTGTTTTTT. The encoded protein is CASSTHDTPGELFF. Full variable domain (remainder filled in from reference TRBV5-1 and TRBJ2-2): KAGVTQTPRYLIKTRGQQVTLSCSPISGHRSVSWYQQTPGQGLQFLFEYFSETQRNKGNFPGRFSGRQFSNSRSEMNVSTLELGDSALYLCASSTHDTPGELFFGEGSRLTVL.

The rearrangement links TRBV7-9 to TRBJ2-7, with 10 bases aligning to TRBD2. This CDR3 contains 15 residues. Germline trimming cut 5 bases from V and 7 bases from J; bases unmatched to any gene: 11. CDR1 SEHNR and CDR2 FQNEAQ come from the germline V gene (reference sequence). CDR3 residues: CASSRSGGAGAEQYF. The CDR3 nucleotides read TGTGCCAGCAGCCGAAGCGGGGGGGCCGGTGCGGAGCAGTACTTC.

This clone was counted many times. This sequence joins TRBV5-4 and TRBJ2-2; 7 nucleotides align to TRBD2. The CDR3 spans 17 residues. Germline lookup yields CDR1 SGHNT and CDR2 YYREEE (reference sequence). V shed 4 bases and J 1 base; nucleotides not matched to a gene: 10. The CDR3 spells CASSKRLATLNTGELFF. CDR3 in DNA: TGTGCCAGCAGCAAACGACTAGCAACTTTGAACACCGGGGAGCTGTTTTTT. Looking up the rest from reference TRBV5-4 and TRBJ2-2 gives the full variable domain: ETGVTQSPTHLIKTRGQQVTLRCSSQSGHNTVSWYQQALGQGPQFIFQYYREEENGRGNFPPRFSGLQFPNYSSELNVNALELDDSALYLCASSKRLATLNTGELFFGEGSRLTVL.

The V gene is TRBV19, the J gene TRBJ1-2; 9 nucleotides line up with TRBD1. Per germline, CDR1 LNHDA and CDR2 SQIVND (reference sequence). The CDR3 has 12 amino acids. V trimming: 9 bases; J trimming: 5 bases; junction bases outside the gene matches: 4. CDR3 coding DNA: TGTGCCAGGGGGACAGGGAGGTATGGCTACACCTTC. The encoded protein is CARGTGRYGYTF.

The chain uses TRBV9 and TRBJ1-1; TRBD1 aligns across 7 bases. The CDR3 extends over 12 amino acids. Germline loops: CDR1 SGDLS, CDR2 YYNGEE. V was pared by 0 bases and J by 10 bases, with 3 bases of the junction left unmatched. CDR3 loop: CASSVAEGAAFF. The CDR3 nucleotides read TGTGCCAGCAGCGTAGCGGAGGGGGCAGCTTTCTTT. Drawing the rest from reference TRBV9 and TRBJ1-1, the complete variable domain is DSGVTQTPKHLITATGQRVTLRCSPRSGDLSVYWYQQSLDQGLQFLIQYYNGEERAKGNILERFSAQQFPDLHSELNLSSLELGDSALYFCASSVAEGAAFFGQGTRLTVV.

The chain joins TRBV7-9 to TRBJ2-5; TRBD1 matches at 7 bases. CDR1 SEHNR and CDR2 FQNEAQ come from the germline V gene (reference sequence). The CDR3 is 14 residues long. V gave up 10 bases and J gave up 5 bases; unmatched junction bases: 13. Written as DNA, the CDR3 is TGTGCCACTCATCCGGAAGGGGGCGGGGAGACCCAGTACTTC. Protein product: CATHPEGGGETQYF.

The rearrangement links TRBV7-6 to TRBJ1-1, with unresolved D. The V and J ends lost 0 bases and 5 bases respectively, with 16 bases between them. CDR1 and CDR2 (germline): SGHVS, FNYEAQ. This CDR3 is 16 amino acids long. The CDR3 DNA reads TGTGCCAGCAGCTTAGCCTTTCCCAGCGCAAAGACTGAAGCTTTCTTT. Translating it yields CASSLAFPSAKTEAFF. Supplemented by reference TRBV7-6 and TRBJ1-1, the full variable domain reads GAGVSQSPRYKVTKRGQDVALRCDPISGHVSLYWYRQALGQGPEFLTYFNYEAQQDKSGLPNDRFSAERPEGSISTLTIQRTEQRDSAMYRCASSLAFPSAKTEAFFGQGTRLTVV.

This chain joins TRBV19 and TRBJ2-3; 7 bases agree with TRBD1. There are 13 residues in the CDR3. Per germline, CDR1 LNHDA and CDR2 SQIVND (reference sequence). The J segment lost 6 bases and the V segment lost 8 bases, leaving 8 bases of the junction unmatched. Here the CDR3 DNA reads TGTGCCAGTTCCGACAGGGAAGGTGATACGCAGTATTTT. It yields the protein CASSDREGDTQYF.

V gene TRBV5-1 combines with J gene TRBJ2-3; tentative D call: TRBD2 (5 bases). This CDR3 region has 15 residues. Looked up from germline, CDR1 is SGHRS and CDR2 is YFSETQ. V was trimmed by 4 bases and J by 3 bases, leaving 15 bases between them. CDR3 sequence reads: CASSLTLEPTDTQYF. The CDR3 DNA follows: TGCGCCAGCAGCCTAACACTAGAACCTACAGATACGCAGTATTTT.

This chain connects TRBV27 to TRBJ2-1; 7 bases agree with TRBD1. V trimming: 2 bases; J trimming: 7 bases; junction bases outside the gene matches: 8. The CDR3 totals 15 residues. Germline assignment: CDR1 MNHEY and CDR2 SMNVEV (reference sequence). As DNA, the CDR3 is TGTGCCAGCAGTTTAGGGACAGACGGCTGGAATGAGCAGTTCTTC. Translation: CASSLGTDGWNEQFF.

The V and J genes are TRBV25-1 and TRBJ2-7, with 7 positions matching TRBD2. The CDR3 covers 14 residues. Per the germline V gene, CDR1 is MGHDK and CDR2 is SYGVNS. The junction had 6 bases not matched to a gene; V was cut back by 1 base and J by 6 bases. CDR3 sequence reads: CASSEWTGEGEQYF. The CDR3 nucleotides read TGTGCCAGCAGTGAATGGACGGGGGAGGGCGAGCAGTACTTC.

The chain recombines TRBV2 with TRBJ1-5, with D hard to call. The CDR3 loop spans 16 amino acids. Trimming stripped 1 base from V and 2 bases from J, with 12 bases between. Germline CDR1 is SNHLY and CDR2 is FYNNEI. The CDR3 loop reads CASSEGGRGGNQPQHF. Written as DNA, the CDR3 is TGTGCCAGCAGTGAAGGTGGTCGGGGAGGCAATCAGCCCCAGCATTTT.

V usage is TRBV5-5 and J usage is TRBJ2-7; 12 nucleotides align to TRBD1. The CDR3 spans 14 residues. V was pared by 3 bases and J by 6 bases, with 4 bases of the junction left unmatched. Germline CDR1 is SGHKS and CDR2 is YYEKEE (reference sequence). CDR3 in DNA: TGTGCCAGCAGCTACCGGGACAGGGGGCGCGAGCAGTACTTC. This translates into CASSYRDRGREQYF.

The chain joins TRBV27 to TRBJ1-1; D gene ambiguous. Trimming pared 3 bases from V and 5 bases from J, leaving 4 bases between. The germline gives CDR1 MNHEY, CDR2 SMNVEV (reference sequence). This CDR3 contains 11 residues. CDR3 amino acids: CASSFGTEAFF. The CDR3 nucleotides read TGTGCCAGCAGTTTTGGTACTGAAGCTTTCTTT.

This clone was counted between two and nine times. This sequence joins TRBV5-1 and TRBJ2-2, with a possible D match to TRBD2 (6 bases). CDR3 length: 16 residues. Germline V lookup: CDR1 SGHRS, CDR2 YFSETQ. Trimming stripped 2 bases from V and 0 bases from J, with 11 bases between. Here the CDR3 DNA reads TGCGCCAGCAGCTTCCCGGGGGTCCCGAACACCGGGGAGCTGTTTTTT. This codes for CASSFPGVPNTGELFF.

This clone appeared a single time. This chain joins TRBV28 and TRBJ1-5; 9 positions agree with TRBD1. There are 15 residues in the CDR3. The germline gives CDR1 MDHEN, CDR2 SYDVKM. The junction had 8 bases not matched to a gene; V was cut back by 6 bases and J by 5 bases. The CDR3 DNA reads TGTGCCAGCAGCCCAGCCGGGACAGGGTATCAGCCCCAGCATTTT. Protein product: CASSPAGTGYQPQHF.

A single count supports this clone. The J gene is TRBJ2-5, the V gene TRBV19; no reliable D call. With 3 bases removed from V and 5 bases from J, the gap between germline ends came to 10 bases. The CDR3 loop spans 13 amino acids. Germline loops: CDR1 LNHDA, CDR2 SQIVND (reference sequence). The CDR3 nucleotides read TGTGCCAGTAGTATGGTAGATGCGGAGACCCAGTACTTC. It codes for CASSMVDAETQYF.

The V call is TRBV7-9, the J call TRBJ2-1; 10 bases map to TRBD2. The V segment lost 5 bases and the J segment 9 bases; nucleotides outside the gene matches: 16. Per germline, CDR1 SEHNR and CDR2 FQNEAQ (reference sequence). The CDR3 contains 17 residues. The CDR3 sequence: CASSLAPLAGAGSEQFF. As DNA, the CDR3 is TGTGCCAGCAGCCTCGCCCCCCTAGCGGGGGCCGGGAGTGAGCAGTTCTTC. The full variable domain, rest sourced from reference TRBV7-9 and TRBJ2-1, is DTGVSQNPRHKITKRGQNVTFRCDPISEHNRLYWYRQTLGQGPEFLTYFQNEAQLEKSRLLSDRFSAERPKGSFSTLEIQRTEQGDSAMYLCASSLAPLAGAGSEQFFGPGTRLTVL.

V and J are TRBV18 and TRBJ1-4; possible D gene TRBD1, 6 bases. The CDR3 totals 15 residues. Germline CDR1 is KGHSH and CDR2 is LQKENI. Between the trimmed V and J ends, which lost 3 bases and 7 bases, there was a span of 15 bases. CDR3 region: CASSPMAQGSEKLFF. CDR3 nucleotide sequence: TGTGCCAGCTCACCGATGGCACAGGGTAGTGAAAAACTGTTTTTT. Drawing the rest from reference TRBV18 and TRBJ1-4, the complete variable domain is NAGVMQNPRHLVRRRGQEARLRCSPMKGHSHVYWYRQLPEEGLKFMVYLQKENIIDESGMPKERFSAEFPKEGPSILRIQQVVRGDSAAYFCASSPMAQGSEKLFFGSGTQLSVL.

The V gene is TRBV1, the J gene TRBJ1-5; no DNA check was done on the table's D call, TRBD1. TRBV1 counts as a pseudogene. CDR3 size: 18 residues. The CDR3 DNA reads as TGCACCACCGGGGGACAGGGAAGGCAAGGGGTTGGCAATCAGCCCCAGCATTTT. This codes for CTTGGQGRQGVGNQPQHF.